This T cell receptor beta chain was documented in a study of CD8 T cells in ankylosing spondylitis. Study-wide points: It appeared that ankylosing spondylitis blood was characterized by a TCR beta motif of under ten highly homologous variants.

This clonotype has a handful of counts. Its cognate antigen is unknown. One entry per CDR3 protein results from TCRdb running MiXCR on the 5' RACE reads. The data contain fewer than 500,000 distinct CDR3 sequences, about 22% of them singletons. This CDR3 is built from 14 residues. J lost 7 bases, V lost 1 base, and 6 bases had no gene match. The sample was blood, either unsorted or a sorted T cell fraction (not recorded which). The genes are TRBV12-3 or TRBV12-4 and TRBJ1-2, with 7 bases matching TRBD1. This clonotype was obtained from a male donor with ankylosing spondylitis. The CDR3 loop is CASSLEDRLRGYTF. DNA for the CDR3: TGTGCCAGCAGTTTAGAGGACAGGCTCCGTGGCTACACCTTC.